Sequencing of this T cell receptor (beta chain) was carried out in a study of blood T cells in healthy people across ages. The use of a sample-barcoded 5' primer and a J-beta primer mix characterized a second PCR of about 6 to 11 cycles. Each sample yielded at least 3 million CDR3-containing paired-end reads. In TCRdb, the 5' RACE reads were re-called with MiXCR into one record per CDR3 protein. Of around 750,000 distinct CDR3 sequences in the sample, 40% to 65% were seen once. The CDR3 has 14 amino acids. Trimming shortened V by 6 bases and J by 8 bases, and 14 bases separated the two germline ends. Germline-derived CDR1 and CDR2 are SNHLY and FYNNEI. A word on this clonotype: Its target is unknown.

Whole-study findings and limits: Naive T cell percentage by flow cytometry tracked strongly with beta diversity. The long-lived group displayed more naive CD4+ cells, plus higher diversity, than the aged donors did. Diversity estimates from one million T cells were considered underestimates.

Sequenced sample: blood. This TCR was sampled from a man aged 80 or over in good health. The gene calls are TRBV2 and TRBJ1-6; D is perhaps TRBD1 (5 bases). CDR3: CASRGTGRHSPLHF. For the CDR3, the DNA is TGTGCCAGCAGAGGGACTGGCCGGCATTCACCCCTCCACTTT.